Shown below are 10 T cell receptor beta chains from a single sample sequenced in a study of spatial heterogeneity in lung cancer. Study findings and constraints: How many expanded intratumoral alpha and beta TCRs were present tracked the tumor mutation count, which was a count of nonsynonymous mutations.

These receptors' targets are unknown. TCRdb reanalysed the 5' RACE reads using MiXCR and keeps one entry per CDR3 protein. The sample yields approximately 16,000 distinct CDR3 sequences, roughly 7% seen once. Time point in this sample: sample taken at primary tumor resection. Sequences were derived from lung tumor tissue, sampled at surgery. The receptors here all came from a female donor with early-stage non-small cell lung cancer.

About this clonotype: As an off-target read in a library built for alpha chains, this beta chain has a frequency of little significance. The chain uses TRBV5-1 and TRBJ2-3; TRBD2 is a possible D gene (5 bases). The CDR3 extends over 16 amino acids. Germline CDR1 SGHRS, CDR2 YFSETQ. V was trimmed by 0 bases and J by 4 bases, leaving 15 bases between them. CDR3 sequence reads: CASSLESTGVSDTQYF. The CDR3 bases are TGCGCCAGCAGCTTGGAGTCTACCGGGGTTTCAGATACGCAGTATTTT.

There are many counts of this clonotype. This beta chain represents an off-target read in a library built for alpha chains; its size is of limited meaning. CDR3 protein: CSVPKGNTEAFF. The CDR3 bases are TGCAGTGTGCCTAAGGGGAACACTGAAGCTTTCTTT. The gene calls are TRBV20-1 and TRBJ1-1, with no clear D. V was shortened by 7 bases and J by 1 base, with 10 bases between the two germline ends. CDR1 and CDR2 from the germline V gene are DFQATT and SNEGSKA (reference sequence). The CDR3 runs 12 residues.

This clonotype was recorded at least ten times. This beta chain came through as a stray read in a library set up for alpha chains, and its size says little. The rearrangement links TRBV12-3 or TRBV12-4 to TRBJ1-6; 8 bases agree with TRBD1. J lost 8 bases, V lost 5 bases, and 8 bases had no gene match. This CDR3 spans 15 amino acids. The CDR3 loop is CASSEAGGGDSPLHF. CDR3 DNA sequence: TGTGCCAGCAGTGAGGCAGGGGGCGGGGATTCACCCCTCCACTTT.

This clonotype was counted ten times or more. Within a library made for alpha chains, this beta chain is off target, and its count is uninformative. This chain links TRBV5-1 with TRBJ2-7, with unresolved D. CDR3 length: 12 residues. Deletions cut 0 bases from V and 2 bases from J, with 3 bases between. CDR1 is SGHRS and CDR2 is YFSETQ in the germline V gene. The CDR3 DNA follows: TGCGCCAGCAGCTTGGGGGCCTACGAGCAGTACTTC. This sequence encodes CASSLGAYEQYF.

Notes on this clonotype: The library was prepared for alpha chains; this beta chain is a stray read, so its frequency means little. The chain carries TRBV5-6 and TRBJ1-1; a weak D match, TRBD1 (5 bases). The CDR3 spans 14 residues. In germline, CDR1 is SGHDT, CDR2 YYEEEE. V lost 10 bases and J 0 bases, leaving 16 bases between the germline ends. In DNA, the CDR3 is TGTGCCTTCCGGACGGGACCTATGAACACTGAAGCTTTCTTT. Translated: CAFRTGPMNTEAFF.

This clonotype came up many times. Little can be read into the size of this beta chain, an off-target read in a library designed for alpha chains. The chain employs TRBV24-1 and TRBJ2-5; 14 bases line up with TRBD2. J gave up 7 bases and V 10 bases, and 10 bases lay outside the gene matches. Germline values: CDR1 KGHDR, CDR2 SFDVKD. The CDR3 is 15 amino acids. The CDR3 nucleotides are TGTGCCACGGCGGGGACTAGCGGGGGTTCGGCGACCCAGTACTTC. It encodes CATAGTSGGSATQYF.

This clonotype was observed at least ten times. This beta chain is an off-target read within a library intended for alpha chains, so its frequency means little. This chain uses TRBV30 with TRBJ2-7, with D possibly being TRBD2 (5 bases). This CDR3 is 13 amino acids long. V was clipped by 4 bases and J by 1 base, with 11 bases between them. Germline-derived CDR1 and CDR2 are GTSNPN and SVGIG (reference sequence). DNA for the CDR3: TGTGCCTGGAAGGAACCGGGGTCCTACGAGCAGTACTTC. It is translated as CAWKEPGSYEQYF.

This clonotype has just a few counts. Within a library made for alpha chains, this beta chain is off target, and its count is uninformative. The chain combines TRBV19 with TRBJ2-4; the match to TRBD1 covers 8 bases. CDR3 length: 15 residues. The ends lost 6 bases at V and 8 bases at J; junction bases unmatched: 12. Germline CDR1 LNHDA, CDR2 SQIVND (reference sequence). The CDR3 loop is CASSSGTGYADIQYF. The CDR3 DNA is TGTGCCAGTAGCTCCGGGACAGGTTATGCGGACATTCAGTACTTC. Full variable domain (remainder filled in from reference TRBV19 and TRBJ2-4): DGGITQSPKYLFRKEGQNVTLSCEQNLNHDAMYWYRQDPGQGLRLIYYSQIVNDFQKGDIAEGYSVSREKKESFPLTVTSAQKNPTAFYLCASSSGTGYADIQYFGAGTRLSVL.

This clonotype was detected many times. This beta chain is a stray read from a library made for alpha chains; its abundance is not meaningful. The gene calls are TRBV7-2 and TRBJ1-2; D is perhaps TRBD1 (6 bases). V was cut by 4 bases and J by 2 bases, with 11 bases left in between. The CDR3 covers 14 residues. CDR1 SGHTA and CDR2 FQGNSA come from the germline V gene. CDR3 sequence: CASSSGTPNYGYTF. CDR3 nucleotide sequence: TGTGCCAGCAGCTCCGGGACACCGAACTATGGCTACACCTTC.

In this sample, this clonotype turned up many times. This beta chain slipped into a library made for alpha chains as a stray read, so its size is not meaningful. Written as DNA, the CDR3 is TGCAGTGCTCCCGCGCTAGCTAGGGTCGGACGTGAGCAGTTCTTC. Protein: CSAPALARVGREQFF. This chain links TRBV20-1 with TRBJ2-1, with a weak D call TRBD2 (5 bases). The CDR3 length is 15 residues. The germline V gene has CDR1 DFQATT and CDR2 SNEGSKA (reference sequence). The V end lost 5 bases, the J end lost 9 bases, and 23 bases lay between the germline ends.